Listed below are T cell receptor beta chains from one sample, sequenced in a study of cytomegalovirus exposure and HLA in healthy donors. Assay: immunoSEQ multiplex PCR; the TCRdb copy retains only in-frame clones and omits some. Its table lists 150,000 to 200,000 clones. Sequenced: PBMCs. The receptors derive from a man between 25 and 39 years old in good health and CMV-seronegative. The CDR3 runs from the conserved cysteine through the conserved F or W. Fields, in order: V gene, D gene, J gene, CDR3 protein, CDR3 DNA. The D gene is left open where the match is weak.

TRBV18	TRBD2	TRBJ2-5	CASSPSGRVKTQYF	TGTGCCAGCTCACCGAGCGGGAGAGTAAAGACCCAGTACTTC
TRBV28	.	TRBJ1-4	CASSLEGSSGKKLFF	TGTGCCAGCAGTTTGGAAGGGTCTAGCGGAAAAAAACTGTTTTTT
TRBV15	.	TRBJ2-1	CATSTTGSPYSEQFF	TGTGCCACTAGCACTACAGGGTCCCCCTACAGTGAGCAGTTCTTC
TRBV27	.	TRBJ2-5	CASSFLTGPGETQYF	TGTGCCAGCAGTTTCCTCACAGGGCCGGGAGAGACCCAGTACTTC
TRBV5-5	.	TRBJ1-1	CASRSGWTEAFF	TGTGCCAGCAGATCAGGATGGACTGAAGCTTTCTTT
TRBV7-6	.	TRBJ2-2	CASSFAPLAGLFF	TGTGCCAGCAGCTTCGCACCCTTGGCGGGACTGTTTTTT
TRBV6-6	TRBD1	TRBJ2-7	CASTSGTGFYEQYF	TGTGCCAGCACTTCCGGGACAGGGTTCTACGAGCAGTACTTC
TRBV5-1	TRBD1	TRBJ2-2	CASSDPLRQGGTGELFF	TGCGCCAGCAGCGACCCCCTGCGACAGGGGGGCACCGGGGAGCTGTTTTTT
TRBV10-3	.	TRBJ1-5	CAIGPGDQPQHF	TGTGCCATCGGACCAGGGGATCAGCCCCAGCATTTT
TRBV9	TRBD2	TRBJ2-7	CASRDRLAGVSGEQYF	TGTGCCAGCAGAGACCGACTAGCGGGAGTCTCGGGAGAGCAGTACTTC
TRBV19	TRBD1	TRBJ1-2	CASSFYSGTGVRYGYTF	TGTGCCAGTAGTTTCTACTCCGGGACAGGGGTTCGCTATGGCTACACCTTC
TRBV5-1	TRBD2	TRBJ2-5	CASSSRGSEEQYF	TGCGCCAGCAGCTCACGCGGGAGTGAAGAGCAGTACTTC
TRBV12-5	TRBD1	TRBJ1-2	CASGTGQGYGYTF	TGTGCTAGTGGAACGGGACAGGGATATGGCTACACCTTC
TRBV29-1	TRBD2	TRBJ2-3	CSVTRLRTSGSGTDTQYF	TGCAGCGTGACCCGCCTCCGGACTAGCGGGAGTGGCACAGATACGCAGTATTTT